The TCR beta chain described here comes from a study of CD8 T cells in ankylosing spondylitis. Notes on the study in general: As for the disease-linked clones, they showed a CD8+ phenotype and occurred at relatively low frequencies in peripheral blood. Roughly eight highly homologous variants made up a TCR beta motif that seemed to typify ankylosing spondylitis blood. A number of the motif variants had already been described in reactive arthritis synovial fluid and blood. Reportedly, significant enrichment of disease-linked clones occurred in matched ankylosing spondylitis synovial fluid.

Note on this clonotype: What it binds is unknown.

The V gene's germline CDR1 is MNHNS and CDR2 SASEGT. This CDR3 is built from 14 residues. Trimming shortened V by 2 bases and J by 4 bases, and 9 bases separated the two germline ends. Quantitative molecular-barcoded 5'-RACE generated the TCR beta libraries. Each CDR3 protein is one row after TCRdb ran MiXCR on the 5' RACE reads. The table lists 100,000 to 150,000 distinct CDR3 sequences, roughly 18% of them singletons. This TCR was recovered from a male donor with ankylosing spondylitis. Sequencing used blood, either unsorted or a sorted T cell fraction (not recorded which). The rearrangement joins TRBV6-1 to TRBJ1-5; no reliable D call. The CDR3 loop reads CASSERQTNQPQHF. The CDR3 DNA follows: TGTGCCAGCAGTGAACGTCAGACTAATCAGCCCCAGCATTTT.